This TCR beta chain was recorded in a study of CD8 T cells in Susac syndrome. This CDR3 contains 16 residues. The germline CDR1 and CDR2 sequences are SNHLY and FYNNEI. Trimming stripped 4 bases from V and 0 bases from J, with 15 bases between. Reverse transcription of about 0.5 to 1 ug RNA was carried out with random hexamers. TCRdb reprocessed the immunoSEQ multiplex PCR reads with MiXCR, giving one entry per CDR3 protein. The repertoire holds 120,000 to 150,000 distinct CDR3 sequences, around 94% seen once, with 0.075% to 0.1% in the top ten. The chain joins TRBV2 to TRBJ1-2; D may be TRBD1 (6 bases). Sequencing input: CD4+ T cells from PBMCs. This receptor was identified in a human donor in good health. In DNA form, the CDR3 reads TGTGCCAGCAGTGGTAGCAGGGGAGCCACTAACTATGGCTACACCTTC. Protein: CASSGSRGATNYGYTF.